These 30 T cell receptor beta chains came from one sample sequenced in a study of T cells in women clearing cervical HPV infection. TCRdb keeps only in-frame clones here, not all; method: immunoSEQ multiplex PCR. The sample has about 27,000 clones, and its top ten clones hold 11%. The sequenced sample consisted of blood buffy coat. The receptors here all came from a woman between 18 and 70 years old with a cervical HPV16 infection that either progressed to CIN3+ or cleared (not recorded which).

Of note for this clone: The CDR3 end falls 3 residues outside the read, so it is completed with the germline J gene. This chain links TRBV5-8 with TRBJ2-5; a weak D match, TRBD1 (6 bases). CDR1 and CDR2 from the germline V gene are SGHTS and YDEGEE. This CDR3 contains 15 residues. V lost 4 bases and J lost 5, with 18 bases in between. The DNA read from the CDR3 is TGTGCCAGCAGCCCAGGACAACAGGGACGTGAGACC. It yields the protein CASSPGQQGRET. From start to end, the CDR3 is CASSPGQQGRETQYF.

Concerning this clone itself: The CDR3 end is not reached by the read, which stops 3 residues before it; the germline J gene fills it in. This chain uses TRBV10-2 with TRBJ1-4; D possibly corresponds to TRBD1 (5 bases). The V end lost 8 bases, the J end lost 4 bases, and 20 bases lay between the germline ends. This CDR3 spans 16 amino acids. The germline CDR1 and CDR2 sequences are WSHSY and SAAADI. CDR3 residues: CASAPGQGTLNEKLFF. Incomplete CDR3 DNA: TGCGCCAGCGCCCCAGGGCAGGGAACCCTTAATGAAAAA.

For this clone: The read is 3 residues too short to cover the CDR3 end, so that end is filled in from the germline J gene. This chain uses TRBV19 with TRBJ2-5; D is ambiguous. This CDR3 region has 13 residues. Per the germline V gene, CDR1 is LNHDA and CDR2 is SQIVND (reference sequence). Trimming shortened V by 3 bases and J by 3 bases, and 8 bases separated the two germline ends. CDR3 bases read: TGTGCCAGTAGTATTGGCAGGAAAGAGACC. Its protein is CASSIGRKET. Given in full, the CDR3 is CASSIGRKETQYF.

With respect to this clone: Read sequence stops 3 residues before the CDR3 end, and the germline J gene provides the missing end. The rearrangement joins TRBV19 to TRBJ1-5; weak D call: TRBD1 (6 bases). CDR3 length: 16 amino acids. Germline V gives CDR1 LNHDA, CDR2 SQIVND (reference sequence). Trimming stripped 6 bases from V and 2 bases from J, with 17 bases between. The CDR3 here is CASRHQGQPRNQPQHF. The CDR3 bases that were read are TGTGCCAGTAGACACCAAGGACAGCCCCGCAATCAGCCC.

CDR3 DNA, as far as it was read: TGTGCCAGCAGTCTTGCTCGGGGGATTGGCTATGGC. Its translation is CASSLARGIGYG. The entire CDR3 sequence reads CASSLARGIGYGYTF. V is TRBV5-5 and J is TRBJ1-2; D may be TRBD1 (5 bases). The read terminates 3 residues before the CDR3 end, so the remaining end is supplied by the germline J gene. Germline loops: CDR1 SGHKS, CDR2 YYEKEE (reference sequence). CDR3 size: 15 residues. Trimming cost V 5 bases and J 4 bases, with 18 bases left between them.

Points on this clone: The CDR3 end lies 3 residues beyond the end of the read and is filled in from the germline J gene. The rearrangement uses TRBV29-1 and TRBJ2-5; D gene uncertain. Germline assignment: CDR1 SQVTM and CDR2 ANQGSEA. CDR3 length: 13 amino acids. V was pared by 5 bases and J by 5 bases, with 15 bases between. Here the CDR3 reads CSVKPRLPETQYF. CDR3 DNA (partial): TGCAGCGTTAAGCCCCGACTTCCCGAGACC. Together with reference TRBV29-1 and TRBJ2-5, the CDR3 gives the full variable domain: SAVISQKPSRDICQRGTSLTIQCQVDSQVTMMFWYRQQPGQSLTLIATANQGSEATYESGFVIDKFPISRPNLTFSTLTVSNMSPEDSSIYLCSVKPRLPETQYFGPGTRLLVL.

A remark on this clone: From the germline J gene comes the end of the CDR3, since the read stops 3 residues before it. J is TRBJ2-3 and V is TRBV18; TRBD2 agrees at 8 bases. Germline-derived CDR1 and CDR2 are KGHSH and LQKENI. The CDR3 has 16 amino acids. V lost 2 bases and J lost 2; bases outside the gene matches: 6. The sequenced CDR3 bases are TGTGCCAGCTCACCAGAAACAGGACTAGCCACAGATACG. Residues: CASSPETGLATDT. The entire CDR3 reads CASSPETGLATDTQYF.

Comments on this clone: The read terminates 3 residues before the CDR3 end, so the remaining end is supplied by the germline J gene. The chain combines TRBV5-6 with TRBJ2-7, with D perhaps TRBD1 (6 bases). CDR1 is SGHDT and CDR2 is YYEEEE in the germline V gene. V lost 6 bases and J 4 bases, leaving 14 bases between the germline ends. The CDR3 extends over 13 amino acids. The part of the CDR3 DNA that was read is TGTGCCAGCACCCCAGGGGTAGGGTACGAG. Its protein is CASTPGVGYE. The entire CDR3 protein reads CASTPGVGYEQYF.

In regard to this clone: Coverage ceases 3 residues before the CDR3 finishes, and the germline J gene fills in the end. This chain uses TRBV2 with TRBJ2-5; TRBD1 might be the D (5 bases). CDR3 length equals 11 residues. Trimming took 8 bases from V and 5 from J, leaving 9 bases between them. The germline V gene encodes CDR1 SNHLY and CDR2 FYNNEI. The CDR3 here is CASGQGETQYF. The CDR3 DNA, read in part, is TGTGCCAGCGGACAAGGGGAGACC.

Of note for this clone: Read data end 3 residues before the CDR3 end; the end is taken from the germline J gene. The J gene is TRBJ1-1, the V gene TRBV18; 7 nucleotides match TRBD1. The CDR3 spans 16 residues. Germline V gene data show CDR1 as KGHSH and CDR2 as LQKENI. Trimming removed 3 bases from V and 2 bases from J; junction bases left unmatched: 9. The CDR3 sequence is CASSPPGGKKNTEAFF. The DNA read from the CDR3 is TGTGCCAGCTCACCTCCAGGGGGAAAGAAAAACACTGAA.

In the case of this clone: The sequence runs out 3 residues before the end of the CDR3; the remainder is reconstructed from the germline J gene. The J gene is TRBJ1-1, the V gene TRBV19; 10 positions agree with TRBD1. This CDR3 region has 14 residues. Germline CDR1 is LNHDA and CDR2 is SQIVND (reference sequence). The CDR3 protein is CASSVTGGEYEAFF. The CDR3 bases that were read are TGTGCCAGTAGTGTGACAGGGGGCGAGTATGAG.

Regarding this clone: The read finishes 3 residues shy of the CDR3 end, and the germline J gene is used to complete it. This chain uses TRBV7-8 with TRBJ2-5, with 7 positions matching TRBD2. V shed 0 bases, J shed 2 bases, and the junction held 3 bases outside the gene matches. CDR1 is SGHVS and CDR2 is FQNEAQ in the germline V gene. This CDR3 comprises 15 residues. The chain's CDR3 is CASSLAGGVQETQYF. The sequenced part of the CDR3 DNA is TGTGCCAGCAGCTTAGCGGGGGGGGTACAAGAGACC.

Turning to this clone: Sequencing ends 3 residues short of the CDR3 end; the germline J gene provides the rest. J is TRBJ1-4 and V is TRBV30; D perhaps matches TRBD1 (5 bases). The CDR3 is made up of 14 amino acids. Germline lookup yields CDR1 GTSNPN and CDR2 SVGIG (reference sequence). CDR3 DNA (partial): TGTGCCTGGAGTGTAAAGGGGATGGATTCACCA. Translating it yields CAWSVKGMDSP. The whole CDR3 sequence is CAWSVKGMDSPLFF.

In the case of this clone: The CDR3 is cut off 3 residues early in the read; its end comes from the germline J gene. The V gene is TRBV20-1, the J gene TRBJ2-2; 9 nucleotides match TRBD1. Looked up from germline, CDR1 is DFQATT and CDR2 is SNEGSKA (reference sequence). The CDR3 has 13 residues. The covered CDR3 bases are TGCAGTGCTACACAGGGGGCGGCGGGCACG. It specifies CSATQGAAGT. The entire CDR3 sequence reads CSATQGAAGTLFF.

Notes on this clone: The read stops 3 residues short of the end of the CDR3; the missing end is completed from the germline J gene. This chain links TRBV7-9 with TRBJ2-5, with D unresolved. Deletions cut 5 bases from V and 2 bases from J, with 12 bases between. There are 14 residues in the CDR3. Germline assignment: CDR1 SEHNR and CDR2 FQNEAQ (reference sequence). The CDR3 bases that were read are TGTGCCAGCAGCCTTAAGACTGCTCAAGAGACC. As protein: CASSLKTAQET. The CDR3 in its entirety is CASSLKTAQETQYF.

About this clone itself: Read coverage stops 3 residues before the CDR3 terminus; the germline J gene supplies the remainder. The genes are TRBV6-2 or TRBV6-3 and TRBJ1-2; the D gene is possibly TRBD1 (6 bases). The germline V gene encodes CDR1 MNHEY and CDR2 SVGEGT. CDR3 length equals 15 residues. V was shortened by 10 bases and J by 4 bases, with 22 bases between the two germline ends. CDR3 bases read: TGTGCCACCACCATCATCCGGGGGGGCAGCTATGGC. It yields the protein CATTIIRGGSYG. The whole CDR3 sequence reads CATTIIRGGSYGYTF.

For this clone: The read comes to an end 3 residues before the CDR3 does, leaving the germline J gene to fill in the end. The sample carries other DNA sequences with the same CDR3. The rearrangement uses TRBV7-3 and TRBJ1-1, with 9 nucleotides matching TRBD1. V shed 3 bases, J shed 5 bases, and the junction held 4 bases outside the gene matches. CDR1 is SGHTA and CDR2 is FQGTGA in the germline V gene. CDR3 length: 14 amino acids. The CDR3 protein is CASSLGTGRTEAFF. The CDR3 DNA, read in part, is TGTGCCAGCAGCTTGGGGACAGGGAGGACTGAA.

Regarding this clone: The CDR3 is cut off 3 residues early in the read; its end comes from the germline J gene. This rearrangement joins TRBV19 to TRBJ2-1, with 12 nucleotides matching TRBD2. CDR1 and CDR2 (germline): LNHDA, SQIVND (reference sequence). V dropped 7 bases and J dropped 6; count of bases not matched to a gene: 7. The CDR3 has 15 residues. The CDR3 sequence: CASTKTSGRFNEQFF. Incomplete CDR3 DNA: TGTGCCAGTACTAAGACTAGCGGGAGATTCAATGAG.

In regard to this clone: Sequencing ends 3 residues short of the CDR3 end; the germline J gene provides the rest. The rearrangement joins TRBV7-2 to TRBJ2-7, with D possibly being TRBD2 (6 bases). The CDR3 is 14 amino acids. Per germline, CDR1 SGHTA and CDR2 FQGNSA. V was cut by 6 bases and J by 0 bases, with 12 bases left in between. This chain's CDR3 is CASSSRGISYEQYF. The CDR3 DNA, read in part, is TGTGCCAGCAGTAGCCGGGGGATCTCCTACGAG.

In the case of this clone: The read terminates 3 residues before the CDR3 end, so the remaining end is supplied by the germline J gene. The chain combines TRBV5-1 with TRBJ2-1; D possibly corresponds to TRBD2 (7 bases). Trimming pared 1 base from V and 9 bases from J, leaving 20 bases between. The CDR3 contains 16 residues. Germline V gene lookup returns CDR1 SGHRS and CDR2 YFSETQ. CDR3 bases read: TGCGCCAGCAGCTTGCTCACCGGGGGGACAACGGTTGAG. Translated, it gives CASSLLTGGTTVE. The whole CDR3 is CASSLLTGGTTVEQFF.

On this clone itself: The CDR3 is cut off 3 residues early in the read; its end comes from the germline J gene. V is TRBV5-1 and J is TRBJ2-1; 11 bases align to TRBD1. V trimming: 4 bases; J trimming: 7 bases; junction bases outside the gene matches: 10. The CDR3 is 16 amino acids. Germline assignment: CDR1 SGHRS and CDR2 YFSETQ. The DNA read from the CDR3 is TGCGCCAGCAGCCTCTATGGACAGGGGGCGCGGAATGAG. This encodes CASSLYGQGARNE. The complete CDR3 reads CASSLYGQGARNEQFF.

Comments on this clone: The read comes to an end 3 residues before the CDR3 does, leaving the germline J gene to fill in the end. This chain connects TRBV2 to TRBJ2-7; 8 positions agree with TRBD1. This CDR3 comprises 13 residues. V dropped 4 bases and J dropped 3; count of bases not matched to a gene: 2. Germline V CDR1 and CDR2: SNHLY, FYNNEI. Here the CDR3 reads CASSVDRDYEQYF. The sequenced CDR3 bases are TGTGCCAGCAGTGTGGACAGGGACTACGAG.

Of note for this clone: The read halts 3 residues ahead of the CDR3 end, with the missing end drawn from the germline J gene. The chain has TRBV6-1 and TRBJ2-3, with 11 positions matching TRBD2. Germline CDR1 is MNHNS and CDR2 is SASEGT. The CDR3 runs to 15 residues. The DNA read from the CDR3 is TGTGCCAGCAGTGAAGTAGCGGGAGGGCAAGAGACG. This codes for CASSEVAGGQET. The entire CDR3 is CASSEVAGGQETQYF.

Notes on this clone: The sequenced fragment ends 3 residues before the CDR3 boundary, so the rest is inferred from the germline J gene. The chain joins TRBV19 to TRBJ2-3; D is possibly TRBD1 or TRBD2 (6 bases each). V gave up 2 bases and J gave up 0 bases, with 18 bases separating them. Germline CDR1 and CDR2: LNHDA and SQIVND (reference sequence). The CDR3 sequence is 18 residues long. CDR3 DNA (partial): TGTGCCAGTAGTATAAGGTACTCGCAGGGGAGGAGCACAGATACG. Translated: CASSIRYSQGRSTDT. The full CDR3 reads CASSIRYSQGRSTDTQYF. Together with reference TRBV19 and TRBJ2-3, the CDR3 gives the full variable domain: DGGITQSPKYLFRKEGQNVTLSCEQNLNHDAMYWYRQDPGQGLRLIYYSQIVNDFQKGDIAEGYSVSREKKESFPLTVTSAQKNPTAFYLCASSIRYSQGRSTDTQYFGPGTRLTVL.

Points on this clone: The CDR3 end is not reached by the read, which stops 3 residues before it; the germline J gene fills it in. The chain carries TRBV2 and TRBJ2-3; D may be TRBD2 (5 bases). V was shortened by 6 bases and J by 0 bases, with 19 bases between the two germline ends. CDR3 size: 17 residues. CDR1 and CDR2 from the germline V gene are SNHLY and FYNNEI. CDR3 region: CASRGLAAEASTDTQYF. CDR3 bases read: TGTGCCAGCAGGGGCCTAGCAGCGGAGGCTAGCACAGATACG.

Of note for this clone: The CDR3 is cut off 3 residues early in the read; its end comes from the germline J gene. The J gene is TRBJ1-4, the V gene TRBV5-1; 8 bases are shared with TRBD1. V lost 4 bases, J lost 8 bases, and 7 bases stayed unmatched. The CDR3 runs to 14 residues. Germline loops: CDR1 SGHRS, CDR2 YFSETQ. CDR3 DNA (partial): TGCGCCAGCAGCCTTGGACAGGGTGGAGAAAAA. This sequence encodes CASSLGQGGEK. From start to end, the CDR3 is CASSLGQGGEKLFF.

As concerns this clone: From the germline J gene comes the end of the CDR3, since the read stops 3 residues before it. The rearrangement uses TRBV2 and TRBJ1-2; no clear D gene. Germline loops: CDR1 SNHLY, CDR2 FYNNEI. CDR3 length equals 15 residues. The CDR3 sequence: CASSAPSGIYNDYTF. CDR3 DNA (partial): TGTGCCAGCAGTGCTCCTAGCGGGATCTACAATGAC.

Notes on this clone: The CDR3 extends 3 residues past the end of the read, so its final part is completed from the germline J gene. The J gene is TRBJ2-3, the V gene TRBV7-9; D possibly corresponds to TRBD1 (6 bases). The CDR3 runs to 14 residues. In germline, CDR1 is SEHNR, CDR2 FQNEAQ (reference sequence). The sequenced part of the CDR3 DNA is TGTGCCAGCAGCTCAGGACAGAGCAATCAGCCG. Translating gives CASSSGQSNQP. The whole CDR3 reads CASSSGQSNQPQYF. The variable domain in full, completed from reference TRBV7-9 and TRBJ2-3, reads DTGVSQNPRHKITKRGQNVTFRCDPISEHNRLYWYRQTLGQGPEFLTYFQNEAQLEKSRLLSDRFSAERPKGSFSTLEIQRTEQGDSAMYLCASSSGQSNQPQYFGPGTRLTVL.

As concerns this clone: Read sequence stops 3 residues before the CDR3 end, and the germline J gene provides the missing end. This chain links TRBV5-4 with TRBJ1-3; TRBD1 matches at 7 bases. Losses at the gene ends were 1 base for V and 4 bases for J; bases not matched to a gene: 5. The germline CDR1 and CDR2 sequences are SGHNT and YYREEE (reference sequence). CDR3 length equals 15 residues. The sequenced part of the CDR3 DNA is TGTGCCAGCAGCTTGTACAGGGGAGAAGGAAACACC. Translation gives CASSLYRGEGNT. The CDR3 as a whole reads CASSLYRGEGNTIYF.

The CDR3 DNA, read in part, is TGTGCCAGTAGTACCTACACGGGGGTACAAGAGACC. It encodes CASSTYTGVQET. The whole CDR3 region reads CASSTYTGVQETQYF. The chain is built from TRBV19 and TRBJ2-5; tentatively, D is TRBD2 (6 bases). The CDR3 is cut off 3 residues early in the read; its end comes from the germline J gene. The CDR3 runs 15 residues. V lost 4 bases and J 2 bases, leaving 14 bases between the germline ends. Germline values: CDR1 LNHDA, CDR2 SQIVND (reference sequence).